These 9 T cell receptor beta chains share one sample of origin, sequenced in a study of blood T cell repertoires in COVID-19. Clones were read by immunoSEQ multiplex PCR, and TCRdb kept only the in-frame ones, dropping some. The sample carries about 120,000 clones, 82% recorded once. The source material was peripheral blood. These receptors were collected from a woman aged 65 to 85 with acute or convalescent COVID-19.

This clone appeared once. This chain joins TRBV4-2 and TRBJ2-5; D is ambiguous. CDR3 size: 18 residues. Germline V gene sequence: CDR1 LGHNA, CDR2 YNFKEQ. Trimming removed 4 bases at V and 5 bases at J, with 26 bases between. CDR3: CASSRVISGATNFETQYF. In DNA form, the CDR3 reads TGTGCCAGCAGCCGAGTGATAAGTGGTGCGACAAACTTTGAGACCCAGTACTTC.

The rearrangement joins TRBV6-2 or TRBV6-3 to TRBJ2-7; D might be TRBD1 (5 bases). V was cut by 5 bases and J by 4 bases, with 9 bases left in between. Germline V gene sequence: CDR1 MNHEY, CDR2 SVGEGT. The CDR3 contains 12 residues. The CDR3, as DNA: TGTGCCAGCAGTACAGGCCTTTACGAGCAGTACTTC. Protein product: CASSTGLYEQYF.

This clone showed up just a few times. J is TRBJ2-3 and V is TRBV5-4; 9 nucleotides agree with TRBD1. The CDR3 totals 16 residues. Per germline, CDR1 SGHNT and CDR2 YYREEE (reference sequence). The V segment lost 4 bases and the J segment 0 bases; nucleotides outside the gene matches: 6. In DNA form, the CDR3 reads TGTGCCAGCAGCCCCTTCGGGACAGGGAGCACAGATACGCAGTATTTT. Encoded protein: CASSPFGTGSTDTQYF.

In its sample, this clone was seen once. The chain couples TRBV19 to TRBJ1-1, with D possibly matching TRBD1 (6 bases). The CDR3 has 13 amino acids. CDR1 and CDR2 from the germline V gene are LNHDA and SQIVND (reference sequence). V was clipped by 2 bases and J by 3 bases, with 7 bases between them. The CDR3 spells CASSIKGDTEAFF. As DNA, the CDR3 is TGTGCCAGTAGTATAAAGGGGGACACTGAAGCTTTCTTT.

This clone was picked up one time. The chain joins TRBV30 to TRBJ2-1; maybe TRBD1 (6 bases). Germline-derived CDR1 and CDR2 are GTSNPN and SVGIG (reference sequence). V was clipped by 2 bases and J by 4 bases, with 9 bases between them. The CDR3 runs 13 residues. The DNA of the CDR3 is TGTGCCTGGAGTTGGGACAAATACAATGAGCAGTTCTTC. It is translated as CAWSWDKYNEQFF.

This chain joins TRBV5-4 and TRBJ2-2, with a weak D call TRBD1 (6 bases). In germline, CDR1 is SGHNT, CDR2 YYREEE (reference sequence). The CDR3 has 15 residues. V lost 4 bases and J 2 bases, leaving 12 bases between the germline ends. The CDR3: CASSDSGENTGELFF. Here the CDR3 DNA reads TGTGCCAGCAGCGATTCAGGGGAAAACACCGGGGAGCTGTTTTTT.

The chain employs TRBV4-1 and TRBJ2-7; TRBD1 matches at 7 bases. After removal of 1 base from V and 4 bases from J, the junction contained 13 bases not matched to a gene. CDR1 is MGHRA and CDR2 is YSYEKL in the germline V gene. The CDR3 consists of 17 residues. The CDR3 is CASSQAAGRQGGYEQYF. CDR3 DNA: TGCGCCAGCAGCCAAGCGGCAGGGAGACAGGGTGGTTACGAGCAGTACTTC.

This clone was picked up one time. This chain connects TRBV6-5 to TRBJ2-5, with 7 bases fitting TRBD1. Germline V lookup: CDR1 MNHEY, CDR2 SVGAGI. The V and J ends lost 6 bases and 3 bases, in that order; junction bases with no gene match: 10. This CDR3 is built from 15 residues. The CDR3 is CASSPPGDSKETQYF. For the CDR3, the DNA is TGTGCCAGCAGCCCACCCGGGGACAGTAAAGAGACCCAGTACTTC.

CDR3 loop: CASSVLSGVAYGYTF. The CDR3 region has the DNA TGTGCCAGCAGTGTCCTTTCCGGGGTGGCCTATGGCTACACCTTC. This chain connects TRBV6-1 to TRBJ1-2; D gene ambiguous. There are 15 residues in the CDR3. Per germline, CDR1 MNHNS and CDR2 SASEGT. V was pared by 4 bases and J by 4 bases, with 16 bases between.